The rows below give T cell receptor beta chains drawn from one sample of a study of T cell responses to AZD1222 COVID-19 vaccine. The data were produced by immunoSEQ multiplex PCR, yet TCRdb's version contains in-frame clones alone and is incomplete. The table records 95,000 to 100,000 clones, just over 90% of them present only once. The material sequenced was peripheral blood, taken on day 0 of AZD1222 vaccination. The receptors were sampled from an adult in good health. Each CDR3 is given with its conserved first and last residue. The D gene is left open where the match is weak. Size is omitted from some rows. Given values are once, few, many or a class for expanded clones.

TRBV24-1,-,TRBJ1-2,12,-,TGTGCCACCCGGGACAATAACTATGGCTACACCTTC,CATRDNNYGYTF
TRBV29-1,TRBD1,TRBJ1-1,13,few,TGCAGCGTCCTGGGACAGGGGAGCACTGAAGCTTTCTTT,CSVLGQGSTEAFF
TRBV20-1,TRBD1,TRBJ1-2,11,-,TGCAGTTCAGGGGGCAGCTATGGCTACACCTTC,CSSGGSYGYTF
TRBV5-4,-,TRBJ1-1,13,-,TGTGCCAGCAGCTTAACAGGGTCCCCTGGGGCTTTCTTT,CASSLTGSPGAFF
TRBV7-3,-,TRBJ1-5,14,-,TGTGCCAGCAGCGCAACCGCCTTAGACCAGCCCCAGCATTTT,CASSATALDQPQHF
TRBV19,-,TRBJ1-5,15,-,TGTGCCAGTAGTCGACTCGGGGGGGGCCGACAGCCCCAGCATTTT,CASSRLGGGRQPQHF
TRBV28,-,TRBJ1-2,16,-,TGTGCCAGCAGTTTTCACTCCGGCCCCCCTCGGGCTGGCTACACCTTC,CASSFHSGPPRAGYTF
TRBV19,-,TRBJ1-2,13,-,TGTGCCAGGGGGGCCTCGGGGGTCTTTGGCTACACCTTC,CARGASGVFGYTF
TRBV24-1,-,TRBJ1-6,14,once,TGTGCCACCAGTGAGGGCTCCTATAATTCACCCCTCCACTTT,CATSEGSYNSPLHF
TRBV2,-,TRBJ2-5,12,-,TGTGCCAGCAGTTTAGACGCGGAGACCCAGTACTTC,CASSLDAETQYF
TRBV4-1,-,TRBJ2-6,15,-,TGCGCCAGCAGCCAAGTTGTCTCCGGGGCCAACGTCCTGACTTTC,CASSQVVSGANVLTF
TRBV9,TRBD1,TRBJ2-7,16,-,TGTGCCAGCAGCGTAGCTTCGACAGGGGGCCCCCACGAGCAGTACTTC,CASSVASTGGPHEQYF
TRBV28,TRBD2,TRBJ2-5,15,-,TGTGCCAGCAGTTCGCGTCTAGCGGGGAAAGAGACCCAGTACTTC,CASSSRLAGKETQYF
TRBV7-2,TRBD1,TRBJ1-4,13,-,TGTGCCAGCAGAACTGAAGGGACAGGCATATTGTTTTTT,CASRTEGTGILFF
TRBV5-1,-,TRBJ1-1,15,-,TGCGCCAGCAGCTTGCGATTACTAATGAACACTGAAGCTTTCTTT,CASSLRLLMNTEAFF
TRBV4-2,TRBD2,TRBJ2-1,15,-,TGTGCCAGCTGCCAGAATAGCGGGGCTCGAAATGAGCAGTTCTTC,CASCQNSGARNEQFF
TRBV2,TRBD1,TRBJ1-3,19,once,TGTGCCAGCACCTCTGGGACAGGGGGCGTCGGATTCTCTGGAAACACCATATATTTT,CASTSGTGGVGFSGNTIYF
TRBV2,-,TRBJ2-2,13,-,TGTGCCAGCAGATGGTTGGGTGCCGGGGAGCTGTTTTTT,CASRWLGAGELFF
TRBV10-3,-,TRBJ1-1,13,-,TGTGCCATCAGTGAGTCCGGAGGTACTGAAGCTTTCTTT,CAISESGGTEAFF
TRBV7-2,TRBD1,TRBJ1-1,14,-,TGTGCCAGCAGCCGGACAGGGAGGGGAACTGAAGCTTTCTTT,CASSRTGRGTEAFF
TRBV19,-,TRBJ2-1,15,-,TGTGCCAGTGGATCTGGTGGGGGCGGCGTGAATGAGCAGTTCTTC,CASGSGGGGVNEQFF
TRBV15,-,TRBJ1-4,15,-,TGTGCCACCAGCAGAGATCGGTACGAAGAGGAAAAACTGTTTTTT,CATSRDRYEEEKLFF
TRBV19,-,TRBJ1-1,15,-,TGTGCCAGTAGTTTGTCAGCGGGGGGGAACACTGAAGCTTTCTTT,CASSLSAGGNTEAFF
TRBV12-3/TRBV12-4,-,TRBJ2-5,11,-,TGTGCCAGCAGTCAGCAAGAGACCCAGTACTTC,CASSQQETQYF
TRBV19,TRBD1,TRBJ2-1,15,-,TGTGCCAGTAGTGTCCGGGACAGCGGATACAATGAGCAGTTCTTC,CASSVRDSGYNEQFF
TRBV3-1/TRBV3-2,-,TRBJ1-1,19,-,TGTGCCAGCAGCCCGTCATTTGGACAGCCAAAGGGGTTGAACACTGAAGCTTTCTTT,CASSPSFGQPKGLNTEAFF
TRBV11-2,-,TRBJ2-2,14,-,TGTGCCAGCAGCCAGGACAGTAACACCGGGGAGCTGTTTTTT,CASSQDSNTGELFF
TRBV7-9,TRBD1,TRBJ1-1,14,-,TGTGCCAGCAGACCACAGGGGGATAGCACTGAAGCTTTCTTT,CASRPQGDSTEAFF
TRBV5-4,-,TRBJ1-4,14,-,TGTGCCAGCAGCTTGGGAGGGTCTAATGAAAAACTGTTTTTT,CASSLGGSNEKLFF
TRBV5-1,-,TRBJ2-2,19,-,TGCGCCAGCAGCTTCGGCCGAAACGGCCCCGGGAGCAACACCGGGGAGCTGTTTTTT,CASSFGRNGPGSNTGELFF
TRBV27,TRBD1,TRBJ2-7,14,once,TGTGCCAGCAGTTCCCCGACAGGGTCCTACGAGCAGTACTTC,CASSSPTGSYEQYF
TRBV3-1/TRBV3-2,-,TRBJ1-1,16,-,TGTGCCAGCAGCCAAGTATTTTTGTATGGGATGACTGAAGCTTTCTTT,CASSQVFLYGMTEAFF
TRBV5-1,-,TRBJ1-1,13,-,TGCGCCAGCAGCTCCCGGGGTTTCACTGAAGCTTTCTTT,CASSSRGFTEAFF
TRBV7-3,TRBD1,TRBJ2-5,13,-,TGTGCCAGCAGCGAGGGACAGTTAGAGACCCAGTACTTC,CASSEGQLETQYF
TRBV2,TRBD1,TRBJ1-1,17,once,TGTGCCAGCAGTGAAAGGTCAGGGGGATCGATGAACACTGAAGCTTTCTTT,CASSERSGGSMNTEAFF
TRBV9,-,TRBJ1-1,15,-,TGTGCCAGCAGCCCCCTTCTGGGCAGGGCGACTGAAGCTTTCTTT,CASSPLLGRATEAFF
TRBV19,-,TRBJ1-4,14,-,TGTGCCAGTAGTATTCAGGGCGTGGATGAAAAACTGTTTTTT,CASSIQGVDEKLFF